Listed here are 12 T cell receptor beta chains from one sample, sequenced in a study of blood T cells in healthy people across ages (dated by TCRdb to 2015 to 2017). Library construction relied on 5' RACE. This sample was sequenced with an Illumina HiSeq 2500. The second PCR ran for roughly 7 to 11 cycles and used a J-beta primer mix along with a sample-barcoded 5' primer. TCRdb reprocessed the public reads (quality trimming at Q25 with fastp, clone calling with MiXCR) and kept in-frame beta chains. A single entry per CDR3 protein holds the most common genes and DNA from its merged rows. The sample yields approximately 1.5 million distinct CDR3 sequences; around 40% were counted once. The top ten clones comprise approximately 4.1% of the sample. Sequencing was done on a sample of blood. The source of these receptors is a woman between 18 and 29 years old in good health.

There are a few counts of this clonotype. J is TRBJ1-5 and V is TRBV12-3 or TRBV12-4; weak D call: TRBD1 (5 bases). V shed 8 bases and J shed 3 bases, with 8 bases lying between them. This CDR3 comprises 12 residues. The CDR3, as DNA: TGTGCCAGCGAAGGGGACAATCAGCCCCAGCATTTT. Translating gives CASEGDNQPQHF.

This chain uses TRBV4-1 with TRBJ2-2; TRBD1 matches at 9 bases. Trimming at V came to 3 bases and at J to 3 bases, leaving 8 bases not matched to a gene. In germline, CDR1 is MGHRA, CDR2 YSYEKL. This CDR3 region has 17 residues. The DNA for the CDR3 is TGCGCCAGCAGCCATCCACAGGGGGCCGACTACACCGGGGAGCTGTTTTTT. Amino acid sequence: CASSHPQGADYTGELFF.

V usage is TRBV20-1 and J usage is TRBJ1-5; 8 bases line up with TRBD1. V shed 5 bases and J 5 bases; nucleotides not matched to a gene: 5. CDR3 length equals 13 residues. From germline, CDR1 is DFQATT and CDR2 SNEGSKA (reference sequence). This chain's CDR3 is CSAPDRGDQPQHF. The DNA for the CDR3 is TGCAGTGCTCCCGACAGGGGAGATCAGCCCCAGCATTTT.

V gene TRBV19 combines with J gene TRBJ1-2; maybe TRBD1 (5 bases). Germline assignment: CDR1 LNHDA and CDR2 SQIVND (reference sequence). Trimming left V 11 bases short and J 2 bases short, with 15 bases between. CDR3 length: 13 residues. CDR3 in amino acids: CASHSDKNYGYTF. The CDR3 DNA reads TGTGCCTCCCACTCGGACAAGAACTATGGCTACACCTTC. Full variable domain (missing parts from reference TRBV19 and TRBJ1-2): DGGITQSPKYLFRKEGQNVTLSCEQNLNHDAMYWYRQDPGQGLRLIYYSQIVNDFQKGDIAEGYSVSREKKESFPLTVTSAQKNPTAFYLCASHSDKNYGYTFGSGTRLTVV.

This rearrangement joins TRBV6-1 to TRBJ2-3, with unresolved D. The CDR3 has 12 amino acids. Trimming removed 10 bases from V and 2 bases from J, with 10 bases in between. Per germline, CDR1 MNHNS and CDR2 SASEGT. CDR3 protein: CATRHPTDTQYF. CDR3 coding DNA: TGTGCCACCAGACATCCCACAGATACGCAGTATTTT.

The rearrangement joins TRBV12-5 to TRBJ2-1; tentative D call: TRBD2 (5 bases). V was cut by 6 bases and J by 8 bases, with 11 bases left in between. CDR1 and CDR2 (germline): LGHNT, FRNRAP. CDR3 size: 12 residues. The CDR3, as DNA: TGTGCTAGTGGACCACCCGGGGATGAGCAGTTCTTC. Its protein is CASGPPGDEQFF.

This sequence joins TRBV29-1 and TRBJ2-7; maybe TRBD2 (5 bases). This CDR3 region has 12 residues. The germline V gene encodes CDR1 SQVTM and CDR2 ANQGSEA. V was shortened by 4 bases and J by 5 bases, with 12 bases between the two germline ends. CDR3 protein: CSVVPSSDEQYF. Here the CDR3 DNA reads TGCAGCGTTGTCCCTAGCTCAGACGAGCAGTACTTC.

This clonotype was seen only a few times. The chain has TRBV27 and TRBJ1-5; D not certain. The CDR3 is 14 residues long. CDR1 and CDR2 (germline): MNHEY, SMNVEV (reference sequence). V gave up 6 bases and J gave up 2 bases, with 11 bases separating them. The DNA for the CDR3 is TGTGCCAGCAGGCCCCTGGGCGGCAATCAGCCCCAGCATTTT. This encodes CASRPLGGNQPQHF.

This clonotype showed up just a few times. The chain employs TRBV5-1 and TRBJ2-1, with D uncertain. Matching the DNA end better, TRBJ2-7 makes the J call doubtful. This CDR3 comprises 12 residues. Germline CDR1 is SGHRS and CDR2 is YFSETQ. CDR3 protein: CASSLNHNEQYF. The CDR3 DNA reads TGCGCCAGCAGCTTGAACCACAATGAGCAGTACTTC.

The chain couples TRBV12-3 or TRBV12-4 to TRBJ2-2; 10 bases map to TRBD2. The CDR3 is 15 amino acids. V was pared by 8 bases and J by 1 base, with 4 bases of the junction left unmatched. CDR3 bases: TGTGCCAGCGCAACTAGCGGGAAGAACACCGGGGAGCTGTTTTTT. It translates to CASATSGKNTGELFF.

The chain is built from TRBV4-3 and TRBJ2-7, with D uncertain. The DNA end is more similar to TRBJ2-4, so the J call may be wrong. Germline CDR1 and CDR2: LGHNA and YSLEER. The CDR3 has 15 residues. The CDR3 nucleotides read TGCGCCAGCAGCTTCGACCAAGCAGGCGAAAACATTCAGTACTTC. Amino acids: CASSFDQAGENIQYF.

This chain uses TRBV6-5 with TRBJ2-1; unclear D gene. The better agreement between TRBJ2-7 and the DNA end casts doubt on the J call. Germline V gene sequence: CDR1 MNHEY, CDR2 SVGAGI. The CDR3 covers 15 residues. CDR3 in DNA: TGTGCCACCAGCCTCGGTTGGGGTTCATACAATGAGCAGTACTTC. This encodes CATSLGWGSYNEQYF.